Below, 27 T cell receptor beta chains from the same sample are listed, as sequenced in a study of CD8 T cells in Susac syndrome. Roughly 0.45 to 1 ug RNA was reverse transcribed with random hexamers. TCRdb passed the immunoSEQ multiplex PCR reads through MiXCR, listing each CDR3 protein once. This sample has about 200,000 distinct CDR3 sequences, with roughly nine tenths found just once. The sequenced sample consisted of CD4+ T cells from PBMCs. The receptors stem from a human donor with Susac syndrome.

The genes are TRBV12-3 or TRBV12-4 and TRBJ2-3; 11 positions agree with TRBD2. J was trimmed by 4 bases and V by 7 bases; bases with no gene match: 7. This CDR3 has 15 amino acids. CDR3: CASKLAGGLPDTQYF. As DNA, the CDR3 is TGTGCCAGCAAGTTAGCGGGAGGGCTTCCAGATACGCAGTATTTT.

This rearrangement joins TRBV6-4 to TRBJ2-1; 8 nucleotides agree with TRBD1. The CDR3 totals 17 residues. Germline V gene data show CDR1 as MRHNA and CDR2 as SNTAGT. J gave up 3 bases and V 2 bases, and 9 bases lay outside the gene matches. For the CDR3, the DNA is TGTGCCAGCAGTGACGGAGGACAGGGCATACACTACAATGAGCAGTTCTTC. Protein: CASSDGGQGIHYNEQFF.

The J gene is TRBJ2-4, the V gene TRBV20-1; D gene uncertain. V lost 4 bases, J lost 7 bases, and 14 bases lay in between. Per the germline V gene, CDR1 is DFQATT and CDR2 is SNEGSKA (reference sequence). This CDR3 region has 13 residues. The CDR3 bases are TGCAGTGCTAAAAGAGAATCCGGTAACATTCAGTACTTC. Translating it yields CSAKRESGNIQYF.

The rearrangement links TRBV20-1 to TRBJ1-2; 8 bases are a match to TRBD1. J was trimmed by 5 bases and V by 0 bases; bases with no gene match: 8. Germline CDR1 and CDR2: DFQATT and SNEGSKA (reference sequence). This CDR3 has 15 amino acids. Here the CDR3 DNA reads TGCAGTGCTAGAGATTCATCCAGGGGGCATTATGGCTACACCTTC. Amino acid sequence: CSARDSSRGHYGYTF.

CDR3 residues: CASSPGGLRSYEQYF. For the CDR3, the DNA is TGTGCCAGCAGCCCGGGCGGGCTGCGCTCCTACGAGCAGTACTTC. J is TRBJ2-7 and V is TRBV3-1; a possible D gene is TRBD2 (5 bases). This CDR3 is 15 amino acids long. Trimming cost V 4 bases and J 0 bases, with 13 bases left between them. CDR1 is LGHDT, CDR2 YNNKEL, per germline (reference sequence).

The chain employs TRBV28 and TRBJ2-6; D possibly corresponds to TRBD1 (6 bases). Germline V gene sequence: CDR1 MDHEN, CDR2 SYDVKM. The CDR3 covers 16 residues. Trimming cost V 6 bases and J 0 bases, with 12 bases left between them. In DNA, the CDR3 is TGTGCCAGCAGACGACCACAGGGCTCTGGGGCCAACGTCCTGACTTTC. Translated, it gives CASRRPQGSGANVLTF.

The genes are TRBV6-5 and TRBJ1-2; no firm D call. The CDR3 spans 14 residues. Germline CDR1 MNHEY, CDR2 SVGAGI. The V gene lost 5 bases and the J gene lost 3 bases, with 13 bases spanning the gap. This chain's CDR3 is CASSPRRQDYGYTF. CDR3 in DNA: TGTGCCAGCAGTCCCCGGCGGCAAGACTATGGCTACACCTTC.

This clonotype has a handful of counts. This chain connects TRBV28 to TRBJ2-3; 9 bases map to TRBD2. V was pared by 8 bases and J by 1 base, with 4 bases of the junction left unmatched. Germline values: CDR1 MDHEN, CDR2 SYDVKM. CDR3 length: 14 residues. As DNA, the CDR3 is TGTGCCAGCTCGACTAGCGGTCGCACAGATACGCAGTATTTT. It codes for CASSTSGRTDTQYF.

The rearrangement uses TRBV20-1 and TRBJ2-4; D not resolved. The CDR3 spans 18 residues. Trimming removed 3 bases at V and 0 bases at J, with 21 bases between. The germline gives CDR1 DFQATT, CDR2 SNEGSKA (reference sequence). Written as DNA, the CDR3 is TGCAGTGCTAGCCTTAAGGCTAAGGGAACTATAGCCAAAAACATTCAGTACTTC. It codes for CSASLKAKGTIAKNIQYF.

V usage is TRBV20-1 and J usage is TRBJ1-1; D is unresolved. Between the trimmed V and J ends, which lost 6 bases and 0 bases, there was a span of 14 bases. Germline values: CDR1 DFQATT, CDR2 SNEGSKA (reference sequence). The CDR3 is 14 residues long. The CDR3 sequence is CSAPHGSMNTEAFF. In nucleotides, the CDR3 is TGCAGTGCCCCGCACGGAAGCATGAACACTGAAGCTTTCTTT.

This clonotype was counted only a few times. J is TRBJ1-5 and V is TRBV4-3, with D possibly being TRBD1 (5 bases). Germline V gene data show CDR1 as LGHNA and CDR2 as YSLEER. The CDR3 covers 16 residues. Between the trimmed V and J ends, which lost 0 bases and 2 bases, there was a span of 11 bases. For the CDR3, the DNA is TGCGCCAGCAGCCAAGACGGGGGACTGGGCAATCAGCCCCAGCATTTT. This translates into CASSQDGGLGNQPQHF.

The rearrangement uses TRBV6-2 or TRBV6-3 and TRBJ1-2, with TRBD1 as a possible D gene (5 bases). The V end was cut by 9 bases, the J end by 0 bases, with 23 bases between. CDR1 is MNHEY and CDR2 is SVGEGT in the germline V gene. The CDR3 has 17 residues. DNA for the CDR3: TGTGCCAGTACAGACGGGACGGCCACTCCATCTAACTATGGCTACACCTTC. Translation: CASTDGTATPSNYGYTF.

The chain carries TRBV6-5 and TRBJ2-5, with unresolved D. Trimming removed 0 bases at V and 2 bases at J, with 7 bases between. Germline-derived CDR1 and CDR2 are MNHEY and SVGAGI. This CDR3 is 14 amino acids long. The CDR3 protein is CASSYSGSQETQYF. The CDR3, as DNA: TGTGCCAGCAGTTACTCCGGGTCACAAGAGACCCAGTACTTC.

J is TRBJ2-5 and V is TRBV6-1; 14 bases line up with TRBD2. The CDR3 spans 16 residues. Germline-derived CDR1 and CDR2 are MNHNS and SASEGT. J was trimmed by 5 bases and V by 5 bases; bases with no gene match: 7. The CDR3 sequence is CASSPGTSGGRETQYF. The CDR3 coding sequence is TGTGCCAGCAGTCCCGGGACTAGCGGGGGTCGGGAGACCCAGTACTTC.

V and J are TRBV18 and TRBJ2-7; possibly TRBD1 for D (6 bases). Trimming shortened V by 1 base and J by 1 base, and 8 bases separated the two germline ends. Germline CDR1 KGHSH, CDR2 LQKENI. The CDR3 sequence is 14 residues long. The chain's CDR3 is CASSPRQESYEQYF. As DNA, the CDR3 is TGTGCCAGCTCACCACGACAGGAATCCTACGAGCAGTACTTC.

This sequence joins TRBV7-2 and TRBJ1-3; D uncertain. Deletions cut 3 bases from V and 0 bases from J, with 6 bases between. The CDR3 contains 14 residues. Germline V lookup: CDR1 SGHTA, CDR2 FQGNSA. CDR3 nucleotides: TGTGCCAGCAGCTTGGGCCTCTCTGGAAACACCATATATTTT. Amino acids: CASSLGLSGNTIYF.

The chain employs TRBV27 and TRBJ1-1, with D unclear. The length of the CDR3 is 12 residues. Trimming took 6 bases from V and 11 from J, leaving 16 bases between them. The germline gives CDR1 MNHEY, CDR2 SMNVEV (reference sequence). CDR3 in amino acids: CASRHSRSPAFF. In DNA, the CDR3 is TGTGCCAGCAGGCACTCACGGTCCCCGGCTTTCTTT.

J is TRBJ1-1 and V is TRBV28; the match to TRBD1 covers 8 bases. V lost 3 bases and J lost 2; bases outside the gene matches: 5. The V gene's germline CDR1 is MDHEN and CDR2 SYDVKM. The CDR3 contains 15 residues. This CDR3 reads CASSLSGGSNTEAFF. For the CDR3, the DNA is TGTGCCAGCAGTTTGTCAGGGGGCTCAAACACTGAAGCTTTCTTT.

The chain employs TRBV6-2 or TRBV6-3 and TRBJ1-5, with D unclear. CDR1 is MNHEY and CDR2 is SVGEGT in the germline V gene. CDR3 length equals 17 residues. Between the trimmed V and J ends, which lost 1 base and 0 bases, there was a span of 13 bases. DNA of the CDR3: TGTGCCAGCAGTTACTATGGTGGGCACAATAGCAATCAGCCCCAGCATTTT. Encoded protein: CASSYYGGHNSNQPQHF.

V is TRBV19 and J is TRBJ1-5; TRBD1 agrees at 7 bases. The ends lost 3 bases at V and 0 bases at J; junction bases unmatched: 2. In germline, CDR1 is LNHDA, CDR2 SQIVND (reference sequence). This CDR3 region has 15 residues. In DNA form, the CDR3 reads TGTGCCAGTAGTATGGGACAGATTAGCAATCAGCCCCAGCATTTT. The encoded protein is CASSMGQISNQPQHF.

V and J are TRBV27 and TRBJ2-5; 8 bases agree with TRBD1. V lost 6 bases, J lost 0 bases, and 9 bases stayed unmatched. The V gene's germline CDR1 is MNHEY and CDR2 SMNVEV (reference sequence). This CDR3 has 16 residues. As DNA, the CDR3 is TGTGCCAGCAGACGATTGACAGGGGCTAACCAAGAGACCCAGTACTTC. This gives the protein CASRRLTGANQETQYF.

The chain joins TRBV18 to TRBJ2-5; 10 nucleotides match TRBD2. CDR1 KGHSH and CDR2 LQKENI come from the germline V gene. Trimming took 0 bases from V and 5 from J; bases not matched to a gene: 3. The CDR3 is 15 amino acids. CDR3 region: CASSPPLAGVETQYF. The CDR3 DNA follows: TGTGCCAGCTCACCACCCCTAGCGGGAGTTGAGACCCAGTACTTC.

This rearrangement joins TRBV12-3 or TRBV12-4 to TRBJ1-1; D gene uncertain. V lost 6 bases and J 6 bases, leaving 17 bases between the germline ends. The CDR3 has 14 residues. The CDR3, as DNA: TGTGCCAGCAGAACAATCGGGGTCAGGTCTGAAGCTTTCTTT. Residues: CASRTIGVRSEAFF.

The chain couples TRBV12-3 or TRBV12-4 to TRBJ2-2, with 8 bases fitting TRBD2. V shed 6 bases and J 4 bases; nucleotides not matched to a gene: 1. This CDR3 region has 13 residues. CDR3 nucleotides: TGTGCCAGCAGACTAGCGGTCACCGGGGAGCTGTTTTTT. Translating it yields CASRLAVTGELFF.

This clonotype was observed a few times. V is TRBV6-5 and J is TRBJ2-7; 9 bases map to TRBD1. CDR1 is MNHEY, CDR2 SVGAGI, per germline. The CDR3 extends over 15 amino acids. Losses at the gene ends were 0 bases for V and 3 bases for J; bases not matched to a gene: 3. CDR3 DNA sequence: TGTGCCAGCAGTTACTCGCGGGGACAGGGCTACGAGCAGTACTTC. Its protein is CASSYSRGQGYEQYF.

The chain carries TRBV2 and TRBJ2-6; 7 bases are shared with TRBD1. V was pared by 6 bases and J by 8 bases, with 13 bases of the junction left unmatched. Per the germline V gene, CDR1 is SNHLY and CDR2 is FYNNEI. The CDR3 loop spans 16 amino acids. Here the CDR3 reads CASSPRGQIKTNVLTF. The CDR3 region has the DNA TGTGCCAGCAGCCCGAGGGGACAGATCAAGACCAACGTCCTGACTTTC.

This chain connects TRBV20-1 to TRBJ2-5, with D possibly TRBD1 on 5 matching bases. This CDR3 is 14 amino acids long. CDR1 and CDR2 from the germline V gene are DFQATT and SNEGSKA (reference sequence). V was clipped by 4 bases and J by 6 bases, with 18 bases between them. The CDR3 region has the DNA TGCAGTGCTATTCGCTCCGGACAAGAGAAGACCCAGTACTTC. Translation: CSAIRSGQEKTQYF.